This TCR beta chain came from a study of T cells after yellow fever vaccination (dated by TCRdb to about 2019). Notes on the research overall: The SMART-Seq v4 Ultra Low Input RNA kit was used to prepare libraries from fractions with low cell numbers. Two healthy male donors, one aged 18 to 29 and one aged 30 to 40 years, made up the cohort. Bulk TCR alpha and beta repertoires were sequenced longitudinally to track T-cell clones before and after primary and booster YFV17D yellow fever vaccination. Bulk PBMC replicates and cell subsets were isolated from blood drawn at multiple timepoints before and after both primary and secondary immunization.

The CDR3 spans 14 residues, from the cysteine through the phenylalanine. The retained sequence is limited to the CDR3, 42 bases, with the frame set at the first base. From the germline V gene, CDR1 is SGHRS and CDR2 is YFSETQ. Clipping removes 4 bases from V and 2 bases from J, with 4 as the unmatched junction base count. Notes on this clonotype: The specificity of this receptor is unknown. Base qualities are missing; no much larger clone stands one base away.

What the treatment or condition label conveys for this sample: live attenuated yellow fever vaccine strain. PBMCs were isolated from peripheral blood using a standard Ficoll-Paque protocol. Dynabeads CD4 and CD8 positive selection kits were used to isolate the CD4 and CD8 T-cell fractions. TriZol was used to extract RNA from bulk PBMCs, CD4 and CD8 fractions, and dextramer-positive and dextramer-negative fractions. General conclusions and limits of the study: A small share of clonotypes was detected in both CD4 and CD8 compartments, with the overlap likely arising from convergent recombination. FACS-sorted repertoires could contain abundant contaminating clonotypes from the bulk population, so computational filtering was required. Because only a couple of donors were included in the study, the extent to which the findings can be generalized is limited. Compared with the primary T-cell response, the secondary T-cell response was faster but weaker, reaching its peak on day 5 rather than on day 15. Most clones expanded after primary vaccination were re-detected after the booster (almost 98% of CD4 and around 88% of CD8), suggesting broad memory maintenance.

For sequencing, an Illumina NovaSeq 6000 was employed. TCR cDNA was made using 5'RACE template switching, a step that added a universal primer site and unique molecular identifiers. Priming of cDNA synthesis was performed from both the TCR alpha and TCR beta constant segments. Two PCR steps were used to amplify libraries, with sample barcodes and sequencing adapters being added in the second step. Sequencing of libraries was performed on Illumina HiSeq 2500 (2x100 bp) or NovaSeq (2x150 bp). The paper's processing steps were these. Reads were demultiplexed and collapsed into UMI consensus sequences with MIGEC, and V(D)J alignment was performed with MiXCR. Clonotypes responding to the vaccine were identified with edgeR on replicate PBMC samples, with the criteria of FDR below 0.01 and a log2 fold change above 5 up to day 15. CD4 or CD8 identity was assigned to each bulk clonotype according to whether the clonotype was present at higher abundance in the sequenced CD4 repertoire or the sequenced CD8 repertoire. The public reads were reprocessed in TCRdb via fastp at Q25 and MiXCR, keeping in-frame beta chains. Rows with a matching CDR3 protein are joined into one entry that keeps the most common DNA and genes. The V and J calls were not made by the authors but by TCRdb's processing. The sample has approximately 250,000 distinct CDR3 sequences on record, 5.2% of them singletons. Approximately 3.5% of the sample is in the top ten clones.

The chain couples TRBV5-1 to TRBJ2-5, and TRBD1 matches 8 of the central bases. This clonotype was sampled from a man younger than 35 who received the YFV17D yellow fever vaccine. The input for sequencing was CD4+ T cells sorted from PBMCs, taken on the day of the yellow fever booster vaccination. Read as DNA, the sequence is TGCGCCAGCAGCCCGGACAGGGTGCAAGAGACCCAGTACTTC. The translation is CASSPDRVQETQYF.